The clone carrying this T cell receptor beta chain was recorded only once. These data are taken from a study of blood T cell repertoires in COVID-19. Per the original methods: Reference gene primer amplification gave nucleated cell count estimates. The assay was immunoSEQ multiplex PCR, and TCRdb's table has in-frame clones only and misses some. The DNA gave D and trimming, while V, J and clone size come from that table. The data show about 330,000 clones, with more than 80% seen just once and 5% to 7% held by the top ten. V was clipped by 6 bases and J by 9 bases; unmatched bases: 14. CDR1 is LGHNT and CDR2 is FRNRAP in the germline V gene. The length of the CDR3 is 17 residues.

Sequencing was carried out using peripheral blood. This sequence was found in a man aged 18 to 35 who had recovered from COVID-19. The J gene is TRBJ2-1, the V gene TRBV12-5, with 13 nucleotides matching TRBD2. The CDR3 reads CASGLLAGLAGAGEQFF. The CDR3 nucleotides are TGTGCTAGTGGACTACTCGCCGGACTAGCGGGAGCTGGTGAGCAGTTCTTC.